These 20 T cell receptor beta chains were all obtained from the same sample, sequenced in a study of radiation and T cells in renal cell carcinoma. The table came from immunoSEQ multiplex PCR; TCRdb's copy has only in-frame clones and leaves some out. The sample has roughly 150,000 clones; about nine tenths are singletons. Documented time point: blood 2 weeks post-SBRT. Regarding treatment: 15 Gy SBRT to primary tumor, nephrectomy 4 weeks later. The source was blood, collected from a patient whose treatment included radiotherapy and nephrectomy. These receptors were collected from a woman in her 50s with renal cell carcinoma.

The chain links TRBV5-5 to TRBJ1-1, with unresolved D. V lost 0 bases and J 6 bases, leaving 9 bases between the germline ends. The CDR3 is 13 amino acids. Looked up from germline, CDR1 is SGHKS and CDR2 is YYEKEE (reference sequence). The CDR3 loop reads CASSLGGNAEAFF. In nucleotides, the CDR3 is TGTGCCAGCAGCTTGGGTGGAAACGCTGAAGCTTTCTTT.

This clone has only one observation. This chain links TRBV19 with TRBJ1-1, with 7 bases fitting TRBD1. J lost 2 bases, V lost 2 bases, and 5 bases had no gene match. CDR1 is LNHDA, CDR2 SQIVND, per germline (reference sequence). The CDR3 is 15 amino acids. The CDR3 nucleotides read TGTGCCAGTAGTATAATGACAGGGACCAACACTGAAGCTTTCTTT. Protein product: CASSIMTGTNTEAFF.

This sequence joins TRBV19 and TRBJ2-3, with 9 positions matching TRBD2. Germline loops: CDR1 LNHDA, CDR2 SQIVND (reference sequence). This CDR3 contains 17 residues. The junction had 8 bases not matched to a gene; V was cut back by 1 base and J by 3 bases. CDR3 coding DNA: TGTGCCAGTAGTATAGGTCTAGCGGGGAGTGGGACAGATACGCAGTATTTT. It is translated as CASSIGLAGSGTDTQYF.

The sample holds one count of this clone. The chain is built from TRBV5-4 and TRBJ2-5; no firm D call. Between the trimmed V and J ends, which lost 1 base and 5 bases, there was a span of 21 bases. The length of the CDR3 is 17 residues. CDR1 is SGHNT, CDR2 YYREEE, per germline (reference sequence). The CDR3 DNA reads as TGTGCCAGCAGCTTGACACTTGGACGGTCGTATGGGGAGACCCAGTACTTC. Amino acids: CASSLTLGRSYGETQYF.

The V and J genes are TRBV7-8 and TRBJ2-5; D is undetermined. Deletions cut 1 base from V and 7 bases from J, with 13 bases between. Germline V gene lookup returns CDR1 SGHVS and CDR2 FQNEAQ. CDR3 length: 14 amino acids. CDR3 nucleotide sequence: TGTGCCAGCAGCTTAGAATTCGCCAAACCGACCCAGTACTTC. Its protein product is CASSLEFAKPTQYF.

This rearrangement joins TRBV4-3 to TRBJ1-5; D unresolved. The CDR3 loop spans 16 amino acids. Trimming took 0 bases from V and 2 from J, leaving 11 bases between them. The germline V gene encodes CDR1 LGHNA and CDR2 YSLEER. In nucleotides, the CDR3 is TGCGCCAGCAGCCAAGAATGGGGAGGAGGCAATCAGCCCCAGCATTTT. Protein: CASSQEWGGGNQPQHF.

This chain joins TRBV7-3 and TRBJ1-3; D uncertain. Trimming shortened V by 6 bases and J by 0 bases, and 12 bases separated the two germline ends. This CDR3 has 15 amino acids. Germline V gene sequence: CDR1 SGHTA, CDR2 FQGTGA. CDR3 in amino acids: CASRDGFNSGNTIYF. The CDR3 DNA follows: TGTGCCAGCAGGGACGGTTTCAACTCTGGAAACACCATATATTTT.

CDR3: CASSEDPGDYGYTF. CDR3 bases: TGCGCCAGCAGTGAGGATCCGGGGGACTATGGCTACACCTTC. The chain joins TRBV10-2 to TRBJ1-2, with a possible D match to TRBD1 (5 bases). This CDR3 is 14 amino acids long. Per germline, CDR1 WSHSY and CDR2 SAAADI. V lost 2 bases, J lost 3 bases, and 10 bases lay in between.

This chain uses TRBV7-9 with TRBJ2-7; D is uncertain. There are 11 residues in the CDR3. The germline CDR1 and CDR2 sequences are SEHNR and FQNEAQ (reference sequence). V lost 5 bases and J 3 bases, leaving 5 bases between the germline ends. The CDR3 sequence: CASSPHYEQYF. The CDR3, as DNA: TGTGCCAGCAGCCCCCACTACGAGCAGTACTTC.

This chain connects TRBV6-1 to TRBJ2-2; D remains ambiguous. CDR1 MNHNS and CDR2 SASEGT come from the germline V gene. V lost 1 base, J lost 4 bases, and 16 bases lay in between. The length of the CDR3 is 17 residues. CDR3 coding DNA: TGTGCCAGCAGTGAAGTGGCTAGGACCATCCCCACCGGGGAGCTGTTTTTT. Amino acids: CASSEVARTIPTGELFF.

The rearrangement joins TRBV6-1 to TRBJ1-3; TRBD1 matches 8 bases. The germline CDR1 and CDR2 sequences are MNHNS and SASEGT. V dropped 6 bases and J dropped 3; count of bases not matched to a gene: 10. This CDR3 is 16 amino acids long. CDR3 nucleotides: TGTGCCAGCAGCGAAACAGGGGGGGTTTTTGGAAACACCATATATTTT. It is translated as CASSETGGVFGNTIYF.

This clone was counted a single time. The chain is built from TRBV9 and TRBJ1-1; TRBD1 is a possible D gene (5 bases). Germline CDR1 and CDR2: SGDLS and YYNGEE. The CDR3 totals 15 residues. V lost 0 bases and J lost 2, with 11 bases in between. The CDR3: CASSVAGPSNTEAFF. The CDR3, as DNA: TGTGCCAGCAGCGTAGCGGGACCTTCTAACACTGAAGCTTTCTTT.

This chain uses TRBV5-5 with TRBJ2-5; 9 nucleotides align to TRBD1. V dropped 0 bases and J dropped 5; count of bases not matched to a gene: 2. Per germline, CDR1 SGHKS and CDR2 YYEKEE (reference sequence). This CDR3 spans 14 amino acids. The CDR3 spells CASSLDRGRETQYF. As DNA, the CDR3 is TGTGCCAGCAGCTTGGACAGGGGGCGGGAGACCCAGTACTTC.

CDR3 sequence (DNA): TGTGCCAGCAGCTCCCTAGCGGGTCGCACCGGGGAGCTGTTTTTT. As protein: CASSSLAGRTGELFF. The rearrangement uses TRBV11-2 and TRBJ2-2; 8 bases match TRBD2. From germline, CDR1 is SGHAT and CDR2 FQNNGV. The trim removed 4 bases at V and 4 bases at J, leaving 5 bases unmatched. This CDR3 contains 15 residues. Drawing the rest from reference TRBV11-2 and TRBJ2-2, the complete variable domain is EAGVAQSPRYKIIEKRQSVAFWCNPISGHATLYWYQQILGQGPKLLIQFQNNGVVDDSQLPKDRFSAERLKGVDSTLKIQPAKLEDSAVYLCASSSLAGRTGELFFGEGSRLTVL.

The chain combines TRBV12-5 with TRBJ2-5; 10 bases fit TRBD2. V lost 4 bases and J lost 3; bases outside the gene matches: 5. The CDR3 totals 15 residues. From germline, CDR1 is LGHNT and CDR2 FRNRAP. The CDR3 bases are TGTGCTAGTGGTTCCGCAACTAGCGGGGAAGAGACCCAGTACTTC. Translating it yields CASGSATSGEETQYF. Full variable domain (outside the CDR3, taken from reference TRBV12-5 and TRBJ2-5): DARVTQTPRHKVTEMGQEVTMRCQPILGHNTVFWYRQTMMQGLELLAYFRNRAPLDDSGMPKDRFSAEMPDATLATLKIQPSEPRDSAVYFCASGSATSGEETQYFGPGTRLLVL.

V gene TRBV27 combines with J gene TRBJ1-2; no firm D call. The CDR3 is made up of 15 amino acids. Looked up from germline, CDR1 is MNHEY and CDR2 is SMNVEV (reference sequence). Trimming stripped 1 base from V and 4 bases from J, with 13 bases between. The CDR3 region has the DNA TGTGCCAGCAGTTTATTCCCTACAGACTCCTATGGCTACACCTTC. Translated: CASSLFPTDSYGYTF.

V gene TRBV28 combines with J gene TRBJ1-2; possibly TRBD1 for D (5 bases). The V end was cut by 6 bases, the J end by 8 bases, with 28 bases between. Germline V gene data show CDR1 as MDHEN and CDR2 as SYDVKM. This CDR3 is 17 amino acids long. The CDR3 protein is CASSPHGTTAGRRGYTF. DNA of the CDR3: TGTGCCAGCAGCCCACATGGAACGACAGCAGGGCGGCGGGGCTACACCTTC.

This chain uses TRBV7-8 with TRBJ1-5; D not certain. Per the germline V gene, CDR1 is SGHVS and CDR2 is FQNEAQ. V lost 5 bases to trimming and J lost 5 bases, with 16 bases between them. The CDR3 contains 15 residues. In DNA, the CDR3 is TGTGCCAGCAGCCAACTCCGGACGGGCTATCAGCCCCAGCATTTT. It translates to CASSQLRTGYQPQHF.

This chain links TRBV28 with TRBJ1-4, with 7 bases aligning to TRBD1. J lost 7 bases, V lost 6 bases, and 2 bases had no gene match. The CDR3 extends over 12 amino acids. Germline V gene data show CDR1 as MDHEN and CDR2 as SYDVKM. CDR3 residues: CASRRGPEKLFF. CDR3 coding DNA: TGTGCCAGCAGGAGGGGGCCTGAAAAACTGTTTTTT.

The genes are TRBV4-1 and TRBJ2-3; possible D gene TRBD1, 7 bases. The CDR3 loop spans 17 amino acids. CDR1 is MGHRA, CDR2 YSYEKL, per germline. The V and J ends lost 0 bases and 4 bases respectively, with 17 bases between them. The CDR3 sequence: CASSQEDRRVGPDTQYF. In DNA form, the CDR3 reads TGCGCCAGCAGCCAAGAGGACAGGAGGGTTGGCCCAGATACGCAGTATTTT.